This TCR beta chain is drawn from a study of blood T cell repertoires in COVID-19. CDR3 length: 16 amino acids. The ends were cut back, 1 base at V and 1 base at J, with 11 bases in the middle. Germline assignment: CDR1 LNHDA and CDR2 SQIVND (reference sequence). The method was immunoSEQ multiplex PCR; TCRdb's version includes in-frame clones alone and lacks a portion of them. The sample has about 230,000 clones; 80% to 90% are singletons. Sequenced input: peripheral blood. The receptor was derived from a woman of 80 years or more with active or convalescent COVID-19. The chain joins TRBV19 to TRBJ2-4, with a weak D call TRBD2 (5 bases). CDR3 loop: CASSIVEGWAKNIQYF. DNA for the CDR3: TGTGCCAGTAGTATAGTTGAGGGCTGGGCCAAAAACATTCAGTACTTC.